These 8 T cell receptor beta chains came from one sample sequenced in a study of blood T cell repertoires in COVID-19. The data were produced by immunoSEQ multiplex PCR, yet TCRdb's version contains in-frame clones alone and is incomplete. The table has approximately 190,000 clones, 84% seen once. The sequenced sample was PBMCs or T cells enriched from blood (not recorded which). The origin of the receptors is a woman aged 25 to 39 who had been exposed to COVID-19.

The CDR3 spells CASSFMGLASYNEQFF. DNA of the CDR3: TGTGCCAGCAGTTTTATGGGACTAGCCTCCTACAATGAGCAGTTCTTC. The chain joins TRBV11-2 to TRBJ2-1; 9 bases line up with TRBD2. Germline V CDR1 and CDR2: SGHAT, FQNNGV. V gave up 6 bases and J gave up 0 bases; unmatched junction bases: 6. CDR3 size: 16 residues. Using reference TRBV11-2 and TRBJ2-1 for the parts outside the CDR3, the full variable domain is EAGVAQSPRYKIIEKRQSVAFWCNPISGHATLYWYQQILGQGPKLLIQFQNNGVVDDSQLPKDRFSAERLKGVDSTLKIQPAKLEDSAVYLCASSFMGLASYNEQFFGPGTRLTVL.

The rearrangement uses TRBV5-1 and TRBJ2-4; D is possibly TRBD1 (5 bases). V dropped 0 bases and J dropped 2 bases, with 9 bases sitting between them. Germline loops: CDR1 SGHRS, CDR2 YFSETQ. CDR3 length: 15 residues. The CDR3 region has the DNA TGCGCCAGCAGCTTGGAAGGGGAACCCAAAAACATTCAGTACTTC. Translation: CASSLEGEPKNIQYF.

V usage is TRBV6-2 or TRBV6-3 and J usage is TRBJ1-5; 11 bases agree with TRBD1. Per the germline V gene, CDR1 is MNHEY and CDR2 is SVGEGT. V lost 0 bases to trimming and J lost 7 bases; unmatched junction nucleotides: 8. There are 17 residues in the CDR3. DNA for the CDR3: TGTGCCAGCAGTTACTCGGTCGGACAGGGGGCATACCAGCCCCAGCATTTT. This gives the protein CASSYSVGQGAYQPQHF.

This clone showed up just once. The CDR3 coding sequence is TGTGCCAGCAGCCCGACAGGGAGGAACGGCTACACCTTC. It specifies CASSPTGRNGYTF. The chain recombines TRBV5-6 with TRBJ1-2, with TRBD1 identical over 7 bases. The trim removed 4 bases at V and 8 bases at J, leaving 8 bases unmatched. The length of the CDR3 is 13 residues. CDR1 and CDR2 (germline): SGHDT, YYEEEE.

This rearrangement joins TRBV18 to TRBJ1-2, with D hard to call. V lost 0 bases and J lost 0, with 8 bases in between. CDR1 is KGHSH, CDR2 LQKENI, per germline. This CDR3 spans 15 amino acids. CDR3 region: CASSPPRGTNYGYTF. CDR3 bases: TGTGCCAGCTCACCACCGCGGGGAACTAACTATGGCTACACCTTC.

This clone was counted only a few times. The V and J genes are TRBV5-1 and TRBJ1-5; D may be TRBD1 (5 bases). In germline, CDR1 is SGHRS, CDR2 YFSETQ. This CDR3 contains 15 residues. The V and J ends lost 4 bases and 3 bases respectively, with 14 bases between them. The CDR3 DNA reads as TGCGCCAGCAGCGACTACGGGGGTCCCAATCAGCCCCAGCATTTT. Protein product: CASSDYGGPNQPQHF. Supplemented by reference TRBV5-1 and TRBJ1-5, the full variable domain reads KAGVTQTPRYLIKTRGQQVTLSCSPISGHRSVSWYQQTPGQGLQFLFEYFSETQRNKGNFPGRFSGRQFSNSRSEMNVSTLELGDSALYLCASSDYGGPNQPQHFGDGTRLSIL.

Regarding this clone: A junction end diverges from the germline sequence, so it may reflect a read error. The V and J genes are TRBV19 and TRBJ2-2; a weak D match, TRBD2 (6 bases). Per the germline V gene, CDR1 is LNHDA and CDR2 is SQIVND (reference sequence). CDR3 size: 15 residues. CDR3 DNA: TGTGCCAGCCGTAAGTCGGGGGAGAACCACCGGGGAGCTGTTTTT. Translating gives CASRKSGENHRGAVF.

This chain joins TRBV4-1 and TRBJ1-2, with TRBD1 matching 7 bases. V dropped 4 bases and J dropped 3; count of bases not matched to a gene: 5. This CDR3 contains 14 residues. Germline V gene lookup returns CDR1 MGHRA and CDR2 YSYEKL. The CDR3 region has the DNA TGCGCCAGCAGCCCTGGGACAGTTCACTATGGCTACACCTTC. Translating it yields CASSPGTVHYGYTF.